This T cell receptor (beta chain) was recorded in a study of blood T cells in healthy people across ages. V trimming: 6 bases; J trimming: 2 bases; junction bases outside the gene matches: 4. The CDR3 runs 14 residues. Germline V CDR1 and CDR2: LGHNT, FRNRAP. The use of a sample-barcoded 5' primer and a J-beta primer mix characterized a second PCR of roughly 6 to 12 cycles. In TCRdb, the 5' RACE reads were re-called with MiXCR into one record per CDR3 protein. This sample has more than 650,000 distinct CDR3 sequences, with 22% found just once. The chain carries TRBV12-5 and TRBJ2-3, with 8 bases that match TRBD2. The sequence was collected from a man between 70 and 80 years old in good health. The sample taken for sequencing was blood. CDR3 nucleotides: TGTGCTAGTGGCCGACTAGCGCCCACAGATACGCAGTATTTT. Translating it yields CASGRLAPTDTQYF.